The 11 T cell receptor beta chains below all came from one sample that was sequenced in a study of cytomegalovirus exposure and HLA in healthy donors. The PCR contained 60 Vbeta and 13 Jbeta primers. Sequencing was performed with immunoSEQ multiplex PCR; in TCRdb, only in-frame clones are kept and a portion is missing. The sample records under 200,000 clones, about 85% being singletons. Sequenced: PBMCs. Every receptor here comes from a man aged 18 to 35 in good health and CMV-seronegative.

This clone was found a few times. CDR3 nucleotides: TGTGCCAGCTCACTCCCGACAGGGGGCTCTGGAAACACCATATATTTT. Translating it yields CASSLPTGGSGNTIYF. The rearrangement links TRBV18 to TRBJ1-3; 9 bases are shared with TRBD1. Germline loops: CDR1 KGHSH, CDR2 LQKENI. V dropped 4 bases and J dropped 0; count of bases not matched to a gene: 4. The CDR3 consists of 16 residues.

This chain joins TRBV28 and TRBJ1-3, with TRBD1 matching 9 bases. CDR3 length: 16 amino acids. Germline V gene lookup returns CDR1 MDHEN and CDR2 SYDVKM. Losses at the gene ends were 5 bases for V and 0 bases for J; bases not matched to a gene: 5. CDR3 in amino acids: CASSQQGAYSGNTIYF. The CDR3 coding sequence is TGTGCCAGCAGTCAACAGGGGGCTTACTCTGGAAACACCATATATTTT. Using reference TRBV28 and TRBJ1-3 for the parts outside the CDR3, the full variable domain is DVKVTQSSRYLVKRTGEKVFLECVQDMDHENMFWYRQDPGLGLRLIYFSYDVKMKEKGDIPEGYSVSREKKERFSLILESASTNQTSMYLCASSQQGAYSGNTIYFGEGSWLTVV.

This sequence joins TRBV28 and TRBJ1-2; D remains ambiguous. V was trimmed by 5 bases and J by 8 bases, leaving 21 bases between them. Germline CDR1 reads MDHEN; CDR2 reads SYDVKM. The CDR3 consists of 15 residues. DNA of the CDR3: TGTGCCAGCAGTCCCTACCCATCCTTGTCTAAGGGCTACACCTTC. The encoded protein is CASSPYPSLSKGYTF.

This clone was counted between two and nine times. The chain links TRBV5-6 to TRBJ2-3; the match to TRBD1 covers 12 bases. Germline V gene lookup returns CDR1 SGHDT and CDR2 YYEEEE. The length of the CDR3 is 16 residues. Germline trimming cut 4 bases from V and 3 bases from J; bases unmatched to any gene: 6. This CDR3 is CASSQMGQGATDTQYF. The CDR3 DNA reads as TGTGCCAGCAGCCAGATGGGACAGGGGGCAACAGATACGCAGTATTTT.

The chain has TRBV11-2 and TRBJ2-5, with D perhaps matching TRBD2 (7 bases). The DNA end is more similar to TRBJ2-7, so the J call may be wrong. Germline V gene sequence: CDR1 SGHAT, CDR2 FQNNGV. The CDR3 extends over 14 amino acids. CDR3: CASSLGRGAYEQYF. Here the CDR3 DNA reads TGTGCCAGCAGCTTGGGGAGGGGGGCCTACGAGCAGTACTTC.

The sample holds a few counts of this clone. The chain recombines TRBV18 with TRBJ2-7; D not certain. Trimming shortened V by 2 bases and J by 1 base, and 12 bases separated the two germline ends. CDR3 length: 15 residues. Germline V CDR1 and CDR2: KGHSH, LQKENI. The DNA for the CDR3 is TGTGCCAGCTCACCAAACGTTGAGAAATCCTACGAGCAGTACTTC. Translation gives CASSPNVEKSYEQYF.

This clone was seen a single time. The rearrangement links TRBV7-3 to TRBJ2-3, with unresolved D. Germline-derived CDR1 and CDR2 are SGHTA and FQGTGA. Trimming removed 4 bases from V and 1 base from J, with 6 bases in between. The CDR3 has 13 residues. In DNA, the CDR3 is TGTGCCAGCAGCTCCCGGGGCACAGATACGCAGTATTTT. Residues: CASSSRGTDTQYF.

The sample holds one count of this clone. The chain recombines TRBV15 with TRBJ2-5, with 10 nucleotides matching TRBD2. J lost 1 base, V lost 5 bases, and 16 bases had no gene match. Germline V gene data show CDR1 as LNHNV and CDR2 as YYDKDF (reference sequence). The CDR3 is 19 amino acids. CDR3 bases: TGTGCCACCAGCCGCCGTTTGGGGCTAGCGGGAGTCGGCCAAGAGACCCAGTACTTC. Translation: CATSRRLGLAGVGQETQYF. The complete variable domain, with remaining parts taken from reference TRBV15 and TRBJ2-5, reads DAMVIQNPRYQVTQFGKPVTLSCSQTLNHNVMYWYQQKSSQAPKLLFHYYDKDFNNEADTPDNFQSRRPNTSFCFLDIRSPGLGDTAMYLCATSRRLGLAGVGQETQYFGPGTRLLVL.

The CDR3, as DNA: TGTGCCAGCAGCCGAGGACTAGCGGGGGCCCAAGAGACCCAGTACTTC. This translates into CASSRGLAGAQETQYF. The chain joins TRBV7-6 to TRBJ2-5; 13 nucleotides align to TRBD2. With V trimmed by 5 bases and J by 1 base, 4 bases remained unmatched. This CDR3 comprises 16 residues. CDR1 is SGHVS and CDR2 is FNYEAQ in the germline V gene.

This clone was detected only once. In DNA, the CDR3 is TGTGCCACCACAAACACTGAAGCTTTCTTT. Its protein product is CATTNTEAFF. The chain joins TRBV28 to TRBJ1-1, with D unresolved. Germline V lookup: CDR1 MDHEN, CDR2 SYDVKM. This CDR3 contains 10 residues. The germline V and J ends were trimmed by 10 bases and 2 bases, with 5 bases remaining between them. The full variable domain, rest sourced from reference TRBV28 and TRBJ1-1, is DVKVTQSSRYLVKRTGEKVFLECVQDMDHENMFWYRQDPGLGLRLIYFSYDVKMKEKGDIPEGYSVSREKKERFSLILESASTNQTSMYLCATTNTEAFFGQGTRLTVV.

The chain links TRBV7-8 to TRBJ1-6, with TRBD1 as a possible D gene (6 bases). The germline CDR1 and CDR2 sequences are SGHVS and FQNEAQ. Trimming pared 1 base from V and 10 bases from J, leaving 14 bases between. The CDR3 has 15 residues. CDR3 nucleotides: TGTGCCAGCAGCTTAGAGACAGGTCTCAGCTCACCCCTCCACTTT. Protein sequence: CASSLETGLSSPLHF.